The text below deals with one TCR beta chain. Other DNA sequences within the sample encode an identical CDR3. The data stem from a study of T cell changes during pregnancy in multiple sclerosis. Germline V gene data show CDR1 as MNHEY and CDR2 as SVGAGI. With 2 bases removed from V and 7 bases from J, the gap between germline ends came to 11 bases. The CDR3 has 13 amino acids. Assay: immunoSEQ multiplex PCR; the TCRdb copy retains only in-frame clones and omits some. The sample yields roughly 30,000 clones, roughly 90% seen once. The clonotype originates from a female donor in good health, enrolled as a control in a pregnancy study. The chain has TRBV6-5 and TRBJ1-2, with a weak D call TRBD1 (5 bases). The input for sequencing was CD4+ T cells from peripheral blood mononuclear cells, taken in the first trimester of pregnancy. CDR3 DNA: TGTGCCAGCAGTTACCGGCAGGGCGGTGGCTACACCTTC. Translated, it gives CASSYRQGGGYTF.